This TCR beta chain was identified in a study of blood T cell repertoires in COVID-19. Across the whole study: T cells, B-cell-depleted T cells, or PBMCs provided the cDNA or gDNA that served as material.

The V and J ends lost 6 bases and 0 bases respectively, with 12 bases between them. Germline values: CDR1 LNHDA, CDR2 SQIVND (reference sequence). The CDR3 length is 14 residues. Under the authors' procedure: Amplified reference gene primers provided the basis for estimating nucleated cell counts. Clones were read by immunoSEQ multiplex PCR, and TCRdb kept only the in-frame ones, dropping some. The DNA gave D and trimming, while V, J and clone size come from that table. The sample has roughly 240,000 clones; roughly 86% are singletons. The receptor was isolated from a woman aged 60 to 75 who had recovered from COVID-19. Sequences were obtained from peripheral blood. The chain uses TRBV19 and TRBJ2-7, with D unresolved. In DNA form, the CDR3 reads TGTGCCAGTAGAAAACCCAACAACTCCTACGAGCAGTACTTC. It encodes CASRKPNNSYEQYF.